The rows below give T cell receptor beta chains drawn from one sample of a study of sequential checkpoint blockade in melanoma. Data came from immunoSEQ multiplex PCR; TCRdb stores just in-frame clones and leaves some out. Of 6,000 to 6,500 clones listed, around half are singletons. The sequencing here drew on CD8+ T cells sorted from blood (inferred from file names), taken from a patient given nivolumab and ipilimumab in sequence. All receptors derive from a human donor with melanoma. Both conserved end residues are part of each CDR3. D genes are given only for firm matches. The size entry is marked missing in some rows and otherwise reads once, few, many or a size class.

v_gene: TRBV7-2
d_gene: TRBD1
j_gene: TRBJ1-2
abundance: medium-sized
CDR3nt: TGTGCCAGCAGCAGGGGACAGGGCGACTATGGCTACACCTTC
CDR3aa: CASSRGQGDYGYTF

v_gene: TRBV4-2
d_gene: TRBD2
j_gene: TRBJ2-7
abundance: .
CDR3nt: TGTGCCAGCAGCCAAGATTGGTCTAGCGGCTCCTACGAGCAGTACTTC
CDR3aa: CASSQDWSSGSYEQYF

v_gene: TRBV7-2
d_gene: .
j_gene: TRBJ2-7
abundance: .
CDR3nt: TGTGCCAGCAGCTCGTTCCTAGACTCCTACGAGCAGTACTTC
CDR3aa: CASSSFLDSYEQYF

v_gene: TRBV6-1
d_gene: TRBD2
j_gene: TRBJ2-5
abundance: .
CDR3nt: TGTGCCAGCAGTGAAGCAAAGCGGGAGTGGAGAGAGACCCAGTACTTC
CDR3aa: CASSEAKREWRETQYF

v_gene: TRBV7-3
d_gene: TRBD1
j_gene: TRBJ1-5
abundance: .
CDR3nt: TGTGCCAGCAGCCGACATATTGGACAGGGATGTCAGCCCCAGCATTTT
CDR3aa: CASSRHIGQGCQPQHF

v_gene: TRBV28
d_gene: .
j_gene: TRBJ1-1
abundance: .
CDR3nt: TGTGCCAGCAGTTTATACTCGAACACTGAAGCTTTCTTT
CDR3aa: CASSLYSNTEAFF

v_gene: TRBV6-5
d_gene: TRBD1
j_gene: TRBJ2-1
abundance: few
CDR3nt: TGTGCCAGCAGTTACGCAGGGGGCTCCTACAATGAGCAGTTCTTC
CDR3aa: CASSYAGGSYNEQFF

v_gene: TRBV4-3
d_gene: .
j_gene: TRBJ1-6
abundance: .
CDR3nt: TGCGCCAGCAGCCAAGACCCGGGGTCCTATAATTCACCCCTCCACTTT
CDR3aa: CASSQDPGSYNSPLHF

v_gene: TRBV6-6
d_gene: .
j_gene: TRBJ2-3
abundance: few
CDR3nt: TGTGCCAGCAGTTACTCGAACCAGTGGGATACGCAGTATTTT
CDR3aa: CASSYSNQWDTQYF

v_gene: TRBV7-9
d_gene: TRBD1
j_gene: TRBJ1-2
abundance: .
CDR3nt: TGTGCCAGCAGCTTAGGCGGGACAGGGGTGGCTGGCTACACCTTC
CDR3aa: CASSLGGTGVAGYTF

v_gene: TRBV6-1
d_gene: TRBD2
j_gene: TRBJ2-3
abundance: few
CDR3nt: TGTGCCAGCAGTGAATTAGCGGGGGGGCCAGATACGCAGTATTTT
CDR3aa: CASSELAGGPDTQYF

v_gene: TRBV15
d_gene: TRBD1
j_gene: TRBJ1-1
abundance: few
CDR3nt: TGTGCCACCACCCGGGGACAGTCGAACACTGAAGCTTTCTTT
CDR3aa: CATTRGQSNTEAFF

v_gene: TRBV5-4
d_gene: .
j_gene: TRBJ2-7
abundance: .
CDR3nt: TGTGCCAGCAGCTTGGGAGAGGGCCTCTCCTACGAGCAGTACTTC
CDR3aa: CASSLGEGLSYEQYF

v_gene: TRBV9
d_gene: .
j_gene: TRBJ1-2
abundance: .
CDR3nt: TGTGCCAGCAGCGTCGGGCGGGATGGCTACACCTTC
CDR3aa: CASSVGRDGYTF

v_gene: TRBV9
d_gene: .
j_gene: TRBJ1-2
abundance: few
CDR3nt: TGTGCCAGCAGCGCCCATGGCAGGGGCTATGGCTACACCTTC
CDR3aa: CASSAHGRGYGYTF

v_gene: TRBV5-1
d_gene: TRBD1
j_gene: TRBJ2-7
abundance: once
CDR3nt: TGCGCCAGCAGCTTGGTCCCCTTGGGCAGGGGGCACGGCGAGCAGTACTTC
CDR3aa: CASSLVPLGRGHGEQYF

v_gene: TRBV19
d_gene: .
j_gene: TRBJ1-1
abundance: .
CDR3nt: TGTGCCAGTAGTACCCCGGGACACCGGAACACTGAAGCTTTCTTT
CDR3aa: CASSTPGHRNTEAFF

v_gene: TRBV7-3
d_gene: TRBD1
j_gene: TRBJ2-2
abundance: .
CDR3nt: TGTGCCAGCAGCCCCACCATGGGGACAGCGAACACCGGGGAGCTGTTTTTT
CDR3aa: CASSPTMGTANTGELFF

v_gene: TRBV13
d_gene: .
j_gene: TRBJ1-1
abundance: .
CDR3nt: TGTGCCAGCACGCCTACGGAGAGCACTGAAGCTTTCTTT
CDR3aa: CASTPTESTEAFF

v_gene: TRBV28
d_gene: .
j_gene: TRBJ1-5
abundance: .
CDR3nt: TGTGCCAGCGTTACCCCGGAGGGAATCGATCAGTCCCAGCATTTC
CDR3aa: CASVTPEGIDQSQHF